This TCR beta chain was observed in a study of blood T cell repertoires in COVID-19. Participants were aged about 18 to 90 years, lived in roughly 23 US areas, and enrolled virtually. Categorization into cohorts depended on clinical history that participants reported. In the original processing: Reference gene primer amplification gave estimated nucleated cell counts. Sequencing was performed with immunoSEQ multiplex PCR; in TCRdb, only in-frame clones are kept and a portion is missing. Clone size and the V and J calls come from that table; the DNA yielded D and trimming. The sample records about 180,000 clones, 75% to 90% being singletons. In germline, CDR1 is SGHTA, CDR2 FQGNSA. There are 15 residues in the CDR3. Trimming took 5 bases from V and 7 from J; bases not matched to a gene: 7.

This chain joins TRBV7-2 and TRBJ1-6; 8 bases match TRBD1. The sequencing sample was made of PBMCs or T cells enriched from blood (not recorded which). This sequence originates from a middle-aged woman with acute COVID-19. The CDR3 reads CASSPLQGVNSPLHF. CDR3 in DNA: TGTGCCAGCAGCCCCTTACAGGGGGTAAATTCACCCCTCCACTTT.